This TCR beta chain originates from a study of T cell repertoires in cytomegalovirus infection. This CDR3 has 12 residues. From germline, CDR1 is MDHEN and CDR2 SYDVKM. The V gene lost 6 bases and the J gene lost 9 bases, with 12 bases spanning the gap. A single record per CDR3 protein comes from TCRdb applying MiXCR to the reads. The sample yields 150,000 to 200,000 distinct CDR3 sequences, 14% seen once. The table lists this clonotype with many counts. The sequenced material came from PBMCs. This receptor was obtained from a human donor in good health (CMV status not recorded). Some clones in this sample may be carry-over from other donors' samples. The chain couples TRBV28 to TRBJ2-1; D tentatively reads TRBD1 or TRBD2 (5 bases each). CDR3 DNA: TGTGCCAGCAGCTGGGGGTGGAGTGAGCAGTTCTTC. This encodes CASSWGWSEQFF. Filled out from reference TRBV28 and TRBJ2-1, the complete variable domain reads DVKVTQSSRYLVKRTGEKVFLECVQDMDHENMFWYRQDPGLGLRLIYFSYDVKMKEKGDIPEGYSVSREKKERFSLILESASTNQTSMYLCASSWGWSEQFFGPGTRLTVL.